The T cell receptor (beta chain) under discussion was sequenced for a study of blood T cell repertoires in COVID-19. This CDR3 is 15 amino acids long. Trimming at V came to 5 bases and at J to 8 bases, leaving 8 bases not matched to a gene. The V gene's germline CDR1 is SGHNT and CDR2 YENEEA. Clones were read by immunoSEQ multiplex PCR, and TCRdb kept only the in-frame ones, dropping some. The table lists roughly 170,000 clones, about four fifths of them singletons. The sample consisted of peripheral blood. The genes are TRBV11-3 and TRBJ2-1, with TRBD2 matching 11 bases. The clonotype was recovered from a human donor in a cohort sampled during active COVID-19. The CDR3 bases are TGTGCCAGCAGCCCCTCCGGGACTAGCGGACATGAGCAGTTCTTC. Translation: CASSPSGTSGHEQFF. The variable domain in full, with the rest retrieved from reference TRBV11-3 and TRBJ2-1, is EAGVVQSPRYKIIEKKQPVAFWCNPISGHNTLYWYLQNLGQGPELLIRYENEEAVDDSQLPKDRFSAERLKGVDSTLKIQPAELGDSAVYLCASSPSGTSGHEQFFGPGTRLTVL.